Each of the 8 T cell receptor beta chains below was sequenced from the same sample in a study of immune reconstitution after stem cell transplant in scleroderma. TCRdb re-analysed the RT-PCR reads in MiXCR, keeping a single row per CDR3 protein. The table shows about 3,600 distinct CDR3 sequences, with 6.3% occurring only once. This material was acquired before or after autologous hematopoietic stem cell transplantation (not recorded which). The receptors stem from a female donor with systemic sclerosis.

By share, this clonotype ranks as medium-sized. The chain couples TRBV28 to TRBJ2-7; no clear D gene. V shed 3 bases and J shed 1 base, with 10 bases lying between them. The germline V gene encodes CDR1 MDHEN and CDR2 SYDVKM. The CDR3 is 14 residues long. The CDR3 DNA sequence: TGTGCCAGCAGTTTTGGTGGACCGTCCTACGAGCAGTACTTC. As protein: CASSFGGPSYEQYF. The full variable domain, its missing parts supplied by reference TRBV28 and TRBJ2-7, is DVKVTQSSRYLVKRTGEKVFLECVQDMDHENMFWYRQDPGLGLRLIYFSYDVKMKEKGDIPEGYSVSREKKERFSLILESASTNQTSMYLCASSFGGPSYEQYFGPGTRLTVT.

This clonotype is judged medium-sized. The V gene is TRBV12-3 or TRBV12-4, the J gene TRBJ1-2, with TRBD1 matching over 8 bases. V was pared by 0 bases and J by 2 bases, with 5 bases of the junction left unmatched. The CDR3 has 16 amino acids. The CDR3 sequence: CASSLASGGGNYGYTF. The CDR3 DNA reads TGTGCCAGCAGTTTAGCCTCAGGGGGCGGAAACTATGGCTACACCTTC.

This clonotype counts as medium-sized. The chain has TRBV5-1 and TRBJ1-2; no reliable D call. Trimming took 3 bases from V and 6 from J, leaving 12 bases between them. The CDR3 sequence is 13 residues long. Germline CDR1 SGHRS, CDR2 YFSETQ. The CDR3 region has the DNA TGCGCCAGCAGCTCGGACGTCGGAGATGGCTACACCTTC. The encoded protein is CASSSDVGDGYTF.

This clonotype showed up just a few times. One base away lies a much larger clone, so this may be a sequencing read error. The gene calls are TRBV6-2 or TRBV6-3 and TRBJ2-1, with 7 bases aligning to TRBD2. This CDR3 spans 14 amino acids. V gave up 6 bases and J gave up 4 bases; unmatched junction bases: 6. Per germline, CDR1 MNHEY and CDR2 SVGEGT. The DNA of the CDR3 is TGTGCCAGCAGCTCCGAGGGAGGGTACAATGAGCAGTTCTTC. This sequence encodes CASSSEGGYNEQFF.

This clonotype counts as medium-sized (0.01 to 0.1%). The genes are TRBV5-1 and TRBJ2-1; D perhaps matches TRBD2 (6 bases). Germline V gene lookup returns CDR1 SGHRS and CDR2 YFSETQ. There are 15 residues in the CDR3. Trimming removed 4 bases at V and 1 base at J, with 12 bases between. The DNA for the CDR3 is TGCGCCAGCAGCGTAGGACTACCTTCCTACAATGAGCAGTTCTTC. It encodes CASSVGLPSYNEQFF.

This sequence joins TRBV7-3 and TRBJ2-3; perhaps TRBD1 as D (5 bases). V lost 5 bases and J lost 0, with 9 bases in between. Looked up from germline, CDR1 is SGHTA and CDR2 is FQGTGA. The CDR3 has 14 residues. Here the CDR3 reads CASSPDRSTDTQYF. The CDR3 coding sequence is TGTGCCAGCAGCCCCGACAGAAGCACAGATACGCAGTATTTT.

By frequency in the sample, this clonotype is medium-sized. The CDR3 sequence: CASLLGERRWDTQYF. The CDR3 coding sequence is TGTGCCAGCCTGTTAGGGGAGAGAAGGTGGGATACGCAGTATTTT. The V and J genes are TRBV7-2 and TRBJ2-3; D may be TRBD1 or TRBD2 (5 bases each). This CDR3 region has 15 residues. Germline lookup yields CDR1 SGHTA and CDR2 FQGNSA. V was pared by 8 bases and J by 6 bases, with 21 bases between.

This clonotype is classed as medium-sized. CDR3 nucleotide sequence: TGTGCCAGCAGCCCCGTAACGGGCTCCTACAATGAGCAGTTCTTC. This sequence encodes CASSPVTGSYNEQFF. The chain joins TRBV7-9 to TRBJ2-1; D ambiguous. This CDR3 has 15 amino acids. Trimming shortened V by 5 bases and J by 0 bases, and 11 bases separated the two germline ends. The germline CDR1 and CDR2 sequences are SEHNR and FQNEAQ (reference sequence).